The 16 T cell receptor beta chains in this list originate from one sample, sequenced in a study of blood T cell repertoires in COVID-19. Method: immunoSEQ multiplex PCR; TCRdb's copy keeps in-frame clones and lacks some. The table has fewer than 150,000 clones, 84% seen once; the top ten hold around 13%. Sample: peripheral blood. The origin of the receptors is a human donor in a cohort sampled during active COVID-19.

The chain is built from TRBV28 and TRBJ1-2; weak D call: TRBD1 (5 bases). The CDR3 has 14 residues. The germline V gene has CDR1 MDHEN and CDR2 SYDVKM. The germline V and J ends were trimmed by 3 bases and 4 bases, with 12 bases remaining between them. CDR3 bases: TGTGCCAGCAGTTTCGCCGACAGAGGCTATGGCTACACCTTC. Translated: CASSFADRGYGYTF.

The rearrangement joins TRBV7-9 to TRBJ1-4, with TRBD1 matching over 10 bases. Per germline, CDR1 SEHNR and CDR2 FQNEAQ (reference sequence). The CDR3 has 15 residues. The trim removed 4 bases at V and 7 bases at J, leaving 6 bases unmatched. The CDR3, as DNA: TGTGCCAGCAGCTCGCGGGACAGGGGTATTGAAAAACTGTTTTTT. This sequence encodes CASSSRDRGIEKLFF.

V gene TRBV10-3 combines with J gene TRBJ1-1; tentative D call: TRBD1 (6 bases). Trimming pared 2 bases from V and 1 base from J, leaving 11 bases between. Germline V gives CDR1 ENHRY, CDR2 SYGVKD. This CDR3 has 15 residues. CDR3 in amino acids: CAISEEDRQNTEAFF. CDR3 sequence (DNA): TGTGCCATCAGTGAGGAGGACAGACAGAACACTGAAGCTTTCTTT.

This clone was recorded once. The V call is TRBV3-1 (or the pseudogene TRBV3-2), the J call TRBJ1-1; TRBD1 aligns across 8 bases. After removal of 6 bases from V and 2 bases from J, the junction contained 8 bases not matched to a gene. The CDR3 runs to 15 residues. Germline V lookup: CDR1 LGHDT, CDR2 YNNKEL (reference sequence). The CDR3 bases are TGTGCCAGCAGGTCGGGAGGACAGGGAAACACTGAAGCTTTCTTT. Its translation is CASRSGGQGNTEAFF.

The chain carries TRBV29-1 and TRBJ2-1; unclear D gene. Trimming left V 3 bases short and J 9 bases short, with 3 bases between. This CDR3 contains 9 residues. Per germline, CDR1 SQVTM and CDR2 ANQGSEA. CDR3 protein: CSVDFEQFF. The CDR3 DNA reads as TGCAGCGTTGACTTTGAGCAGTTCTTC.

In DNA form, the CDR3 reads TGTGCCAGCAGCTTAGTCCTTGAAGCTTTCTTT. This codes for CASSLVLEAFF. The rearrangement joins TRBV11-2 to TRBJ1-1; D remains ambiguous. Trimming cost V 1 base and J 7 bases, with 4 bases left between them. The CDR3 is made up of 11 amino acids. Germline CDR1 and CDR2: SGHAT and FQNNGV. The entire variable domain, with the rest obtained from reference TRBV11-2 and TRBJ1-1, is as follows: EAGVAQSPRYKIIEKRQSVAFWCNPISGHATLYWYQQILGQGPKLLIQFQNNGVVDDSQLPKDRFSAERLKGVDSTLKIQPAKLEDSAVYLCASSLVLEAFFGQGTRLTVV.

This rearrangement joins TRBV5-1 to TRBJ2-2, with TRBD1 as a possible D gene (6 bases). CDR1 SGHRS and CDR2 YFSETQ come from the germline V gene. The CDR3 runs to 16 residues. V gave up 1 base and J gave up 0 bases, with 10 bases separating them. The CDR3 DNA reads as TGCGCCAGCAGCTTGCGTCGGACAGCGAACACCGGGGAGCTGTTTTTT. Translation: CASSLRRTANTGELFF.

The CDR3 DNA reads as TGTGCCAGCAGCTTACGGGGGGGCACGAACACCGGGGAGCTGTTTTTT. It yields the protein CASSLRGGTNTGELFF. The rearrangement links TRBV7-8 to TRBJ2-2; TRBD2 matches at 8 bases. CDR1 and CDR2 from the germline V gene are SGHVS and FQNEAQ. V lost 2 bases to trimming and J lost 0 bases; unmatched junction nucleotides: 2. This CDR3 comprises 16 residues.

The chain uses TRBV4-1 and TRBJ2-7; 8 bases agree with TRBD1. The V segment lost 1 base and the J segment 3 bases; nucleotides outside the gene matches: 5. CDR1 is MGHRA, CDR2 YSYEKL, per germline. The CDR3 length is 15 residues. The CDR3: CASSQVYGQGYEQYF. The CDR3 bases are TGCGCCAGCAGCCAAGTATATGGACAGGGCTACGAGCAGTACTTC.

The V and J genes are TRBV18 and TRBJ2-7; 8 nucleotides align to TRBD1. Germline assignment: CDR1 KGHSH and CDR2 LQKENI. The trim removed 3 bases at V and 6 bases at J, leaving 10 bases unmatched. The CDR3 loop spans 15 amino acids. The CDR3 DNA reads as TGTGCCAGCTCACCGGCGACAGGGGAAAGTGGCGAGCAGTACTTC. Residues: CASSPATGESGEQYF.

The chain couples TRBV2 to TRBJ2-5; TRBD2 matches 7 bases. The CDR3 length is 14 residues. Germline V lookup: CDR1 SNHLY, CDR2 FYNNEI. J lost 0 bases, V lost 5 bases, and 3 bases had no gene match. Here the CDR3 reads CASSILADQETQYF. The CDR3 DNA is TGTGCCAGCAGTATTCTAGCGGACCAAGAGACCCAGTACTTC.

The chain has TRBV5-1 and TRBJ2-5; possible D gene TRBD2, 7 bases. The V gene lost 4 bases and the J gene lost 4 bases, with 17 bases spanning the gap. This CDR3 spans 15 amino acids. CDR1 is SGHRS, CDR2 YFSETQ, per germline. The CDR3 region is CASSASGGLSETQYF. The CDR3 DNA reads as TGCGCCAGCAGCGCCTCCGGGGGGCTATCAGAGACCCAGTACTTC.

This chain's CDR3 is CASSSSRDRGLGYEQYF. CDR3 nucleotides: TGTGCCAGCAGCTCGTCCCGGGACAGGGGGCTTGGCTACGAGCAGTACTTC. V is TRBV7-9 and J is TRBJ2-7; 12 bases fit TRBD1. CDR3 length equals 17 residues. Trimming at V came to 4 bases and at J to 3 bases, leaving 10 bases not matched to a gene. Germline V gene sequence: CDR1 SEHNR, CDR2 FQNEAQ (reference sequence).

This sequence joins TRBV19 and TRBJ2-5; TRBD1 matches 8 bases. The V segment lost 10 bases and the J segment 4 bases; nucleotides outside the gene matches: 8. This CDR3 is 13 amino acids long. The V gene's germline CDR1 is LNHDA and CDR2 SQIVND (reference sequence). Written as DNA, the CDR3 is TGTGCCACCTCGGACAGGGCGGGAGAGACCCAGTACTTC. Protein sequence: CATSDRAGETQYF.

The gene calls are TRBV6-5 and TRBJ1-5, with D unclear. The CDR3 spans 14 residues. V was cut by 2 bases and J by 1 base, with 6 bases left in between. CDR1 and CDR2 (germline): MNHEY, SVGAGI. CDR3 sequence reads: CASSYRGSNQPQHF. The CDR3 bases are TGTGCCAGCAGTTACCGAGGAAGCAATCAGCCCCAGCATTTT.

The chain recombines TRBV6-5 with TRBJ2-3, with 12 bases aligning to TRBD2. The CDR3 extends over 15 amino acids. Per germline, CDR1 MNHEY and CDR2 SVGAGI. Trimming at V came to 8 bases and at J to 1 base, leaving 4 bases not matched to a gene. The CDR3 DNA reads TGTGCCAGCCAAAGACTAGCGGGAGGCACAGATACGCAGTATTTT. Amino acids: CASQRLAGGTDTQYF.